This TCR beta chain originates from a study of Ad26.COV2.S vaccination and SARS-CoV-2 variants. Noted treatment: some 20 received Ad26.COV2.S at low or high dose, single or two shots; about 5 received placebo; per-sample allocation not given. All samples were drawn on day 63, counting from the first vaccine or placebo injection. Sequencing used immunoSEQ multiplex PCR; TCRdb keeps in-frame clones, though not all of them. In the table there are 350,000 to 400,000 clones, approximately 90% of which are singletons. The CDR3 extends over 16 amino acids. Germline assignment: CDR1 SGHRS and CDR2 YFSETQ. Trimming stripped 4 bases from V and 2 bases from J, with 19 bases between.

The receptor comes from a person aged 18-65 years who received the Ad26.COV2.S COVID-19 vaccine or a placebo. V and J are TRBV5-1 and TRBJ2-7; D gene unclear. The sequences come from peripheral blood, collected in a trial of Ad26.COV2.S vaccine versus placebo. CDR3 coding DNA: TGCGCCAGCAGCCTGACTGGGGATGTGGCGACCTACGAGCAGTACTTC. As protein: CASSLTGDVATYEQYF. Supplemented by reference TRBV5-1 and TRBJ2-7, the full variable domain reads KAGVTQTPRYLIKTRGQQVTLSCSPISGHRSVSWYQQTPGQGLQFLFEYFSETQRNKGNFPGRFSGRQFSNSRSEMNVSTLELGDSALYLCASSLTGDVATYEQYFGPGTRLTVT.